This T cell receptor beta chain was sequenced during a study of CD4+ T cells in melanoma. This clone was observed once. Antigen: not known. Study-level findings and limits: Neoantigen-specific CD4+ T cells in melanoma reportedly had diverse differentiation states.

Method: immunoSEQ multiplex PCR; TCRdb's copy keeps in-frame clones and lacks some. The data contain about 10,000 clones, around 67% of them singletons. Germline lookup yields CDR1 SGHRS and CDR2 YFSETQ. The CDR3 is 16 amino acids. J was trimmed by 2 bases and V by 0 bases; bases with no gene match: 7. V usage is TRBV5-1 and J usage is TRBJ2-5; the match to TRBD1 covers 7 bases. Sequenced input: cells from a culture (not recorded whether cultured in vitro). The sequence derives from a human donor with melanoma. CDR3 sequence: CASSLELAGGQETQYF. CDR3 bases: TGCGCCAGCAGCTTGGAGCTGGCAGGGGGACAAGAGACCCAGTACTTC. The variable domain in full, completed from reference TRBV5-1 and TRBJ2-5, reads KAGVTQTPRYLIKTRGQQVTLSCSPISGHRSVSWYQQTPGQGLQFLFEYFSETQRNKGNFPGRFSGRQFSNSRSEMNVSTLELGDSALYLCASSLELAGGQETQYFGPGTRLLVL.